Listed below are T cell receptor beta chains from one sample, sequenced in a study of glioma-infiltrating T cells after dendritic cell vaccination. The table came from immunoSEQ multiplex PCR; TCRdb's copy has only in-frame clones and leaves some out. Of around 60,000 clones listed, roughly 86% were seen once; the top ten hold 11%. This sample comprised blood, obtained after dendritic cell vaccination. The receptors were gathered from a human donor with glioblastoma. Each CDR3 is given with its conserved first and last residue. The D gene is left open where the match is weak. Rows give clone size only sometimes, using once, few, many, or a class for an expanded clone.

NA	TRBJ1-1	NA	TRBV30	TGCGCACGAAAAAGGGGATCCGGCAGTGAAGCTTTCTTT	CARKRGSGSEAFF
NA	TRBJ2-3	NA	TRBV7-6	TGTGCCAGCAGCTTAGACAGCGGACAGCGAGATACGCAGTATTTT	CASSLDSGQRDTQYF
NA	TRBJ1-4	NA	TRBV5-1	TGCGCCAGCAGCTCGGGGGCAACTAATGAAAAACTGTTTTTT	CASSSGATNEKLFF
once	TRBJ2-3	TRBD2	TRBV7-2	TGTGCCAGCAGCTTTCTGACTAGCGGCACAGATACGCAGTATTTT	CASSFLTSGTDTQYF
few	TRBJ1-6	NA	TRBV4-3	TGCGCCAGCAGCCAAGATACCAGCTCCTATAATTCACCCCTCCACTTT	CASSQDTSSYNSPLHF
NA	TRBJ2-3	NA	TRBV7-9	TGTGCCAGCAGCATACTAGCCCCGACAAACACAGATACGCAGTATTTT	CASSILAPTNTDTQYF
NA	TRBJ2-2	TRBD2	TRBV11-3	TGTGCCAGCAGCCCGATCCCGGGGACTAGCGGGGGCCGTAGCGCCGGGGAGCTGTTTTTT	CASSPIPGTSGGRSAGELFF
NA	TRBJ1-2	TRBD1	TRBV9	TGTGCCAGCAGCGTAGGACAGGATGACAGGGTGGATGGCTACACCTTC	CASSVGQDDRVDGYTF
once	TRBJ2-5	NA	TRBV1	TGCACCAGCAGCCAAGGGTCTCGGGGGGACCAAGAGACCCAGTACTTC	CTSSQGSRGDQETQYF
NA	TRBJ1-1	NA	TRBV10-1	TGCGCCAGCAGCAAGGGAATCAGGGGCACTGAAGCTTTCTTT	CASSKGIRGTEAFF
once	TRBJ1-1	TRBD1	TRBV29-1	TGCAGCGTCCAGCGACAGGGGGCAGACACTGAAGCTTTCTTT	CSVQRQGADTEAFF
NA	TRBJ1-5	TRBD1	TRBV7-2	TGTGCCAGCAGCTTATGGGACAGGGGGGTCAATCAGCCCCAGCATTTT	CASSLWDRGVNQPQHF
NA	TRBJ1-1	TRBD1	TRBV4-3	TGCGCCAGCAGTAACACAGGGGGCTTGAACACTGAAGCTTTCTTT	CASSNTGGLNTEAFF
NA	TRBJ1-6	TRBD1	TRBV2	TGTGCCAGCAGTGAAACGGGACAGGGGAAATATTCACCCCTCCACTTT	CASSETGQGKYSPLHF
NA	TRBJ2-2	TRBD1	TRBV19	TGTGCCAGTAGCCGCACAGGGGCGAACACCGGGGAGCTGTTTTTT	CASSRTGANTGELFF
NA	TRBJ1-5	NA	TRBV5-5	TGTGCCAGCAGCTTCCCTGGGCTCAATCAGCCCCAGCATTTT	CASSFPGLNQPQHF
once	TRBJ2-5	NA	TRBV4-3	TGCGCCAGCAGCCAAGCTGGGGCTGGGGAGACCCAGTACTTC	CASSQAGAGETQYF
NA	TRBJ1-5	NA	TRBV4-1	TGCGCCAGCAGCCAAGTCGGGTCGGGGGGCAATCAGCCCCAGCATTTT	CASSQVGSGGNQPQHF
NA	TRBJ2-1	TRBD2	TRBV5-4	TGTGCCAGCAGCTTGGGAGGGAGACTAGCGGGTCTGAGCAATGAGCAGTTCTTC	CASSLGGRLAGLSNEQFF
NA	TRBJ1-2	TRBD1	TRBV10-3	TGTGCCATCAGTACAGGGGCGACGAACTATGGCTACACCTTC	CAISTGATNYGYTF
NA	TRBJ2-3	NA	TRBV19	TGTGCCAGTAGTATAGAAAAAGGGAGAGTCACAGATACGCAGTATTTT	CASSIEKGRVTDTQYF
few	TRBJ1-3	NA	TRBV4-3	TGCGCCAGCAGCCAAGACCTTACAGGGGGAAACACCATATATTTT	CASSQDLTGGNTIYF
NA	TRBJ1-2	TRBD1	TRBV7-3	TGTGCCAGCAGCCCGGACAGGGAGGAGGGCTACACCTTC	CASSPDREEGYTF
NA	TRBJ1-5	TRBD1	TRBV30	TGTGCCTGGAGCCGGGACAGGGGTAATCAGCCCCAGCATTTT	CAWSRDRGNQPQHF
NA	TRBJ2-7	NA	TRBV27	TGTGCCAGCAGTTTATCGATCAGGGCTACCTACGAGCAGTACTTC	CASSLSIRATYEQYF
few	TRBJ1-2	TRBD1	TRBV19	TGTGCCAGTATCAAACACCAGGGGGCTGGCTACACCTTC	CASIKHQGAGYTF
NA	TRBJ1-2	NA	TRBV30	TGTGCCTGGGGGCTAGGCTACACCTTC	CAWGLGYTF
NA	TRBJ2-5	TRBD2	TRBV4-2	TGTGCCAGCAGCCGCCGAGCGGGAGTTGGAGAGACCCAGTACTTC	CASSRRAGVGETQYF
once	TRBJ1-2	NA	TRBV6-1	TGTGCCAGCAGTGAAGCCCAGAAAGGCTACACCTTC	CASSEAQKGYTF
NA	TRBJ2-7	TRBD2	TRBV10-3	TGTGCCATCAGTCAAACTAGCGGGATCGAGCAGTACTTC	CAISQTSGIEQYF
NA	TRBJ1-1	TRBD1	TRBV2	TGTGCCAGCAGCCCACAGGGGGCCCAGAACACTGAAGCTTTCTTT	CASSPQGAQNTEAFF